This T cell receptor beta chain was sequenced for a study of monozygotic twins with inflammatory bowel disease. General study points: Immunosuppressive treatments differing between patients may have added repertoire variability. IBD patients had lower TCRbeta diversity (inverse Simpson) than healthy co-twins.

Points on this clonotype: The antigen is not known.

Each UMI, carrying a 6-nucleotide sample barcode, came from template switching. TCRalpha and TCRbeta cDNA was put through two nested PCRs of approximately 17 and 9 cycles. From its re-call of the 5' RACE reads, TCRdb lists each CDR3 protein once, without DNA. This sample's clone table lists more than 350,000 distinct CDR3 sequences. The CDR3 extends over 14 amino acids. The V gene's germline CDR1 is SGHRS and CDR2 YFSETQ. The receptor's source is a human donor with ulcerative colitis or Crohn's disease, or a healthy co-twin of an affected twin (not recorded which). The rearrangement joins TRBV5-1 to TRBJ1-6. Source material: blood. CDR3 loop: CASRLHDDNSPLHF. Full variable domain (outside the CDR3, taken from reference TRBV5-1 and TRBJ1-6): KAGVTQTPRYLIKTRGQQVTLSCSPISGHRSVSWYQQTPGQGLQFLFEYFSETQRNKGNFPGRFSGRQFSNSRSEMNVSTLELGDSALYLCASRLHDDNSPLHFGNGTRLTVT.